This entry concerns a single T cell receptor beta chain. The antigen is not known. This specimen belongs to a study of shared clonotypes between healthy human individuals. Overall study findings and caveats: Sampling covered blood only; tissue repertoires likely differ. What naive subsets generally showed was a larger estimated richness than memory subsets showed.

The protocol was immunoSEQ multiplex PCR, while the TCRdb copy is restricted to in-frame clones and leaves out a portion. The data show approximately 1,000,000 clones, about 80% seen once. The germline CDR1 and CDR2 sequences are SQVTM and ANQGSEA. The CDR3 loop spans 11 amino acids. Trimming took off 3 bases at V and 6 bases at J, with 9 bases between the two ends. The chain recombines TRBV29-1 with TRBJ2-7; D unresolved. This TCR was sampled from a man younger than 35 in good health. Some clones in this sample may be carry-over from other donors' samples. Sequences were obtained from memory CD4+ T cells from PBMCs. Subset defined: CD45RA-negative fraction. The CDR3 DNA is TGCAGCGTTGAGTGGCAGTCCGAGCAGTACTTC. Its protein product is CSVEWQSEQYF.